This TCR beta chain came from a study of cytomegalovirus exposure and HLA in healthy donors. The overall study: Membership in the Caucasian-associated ancestry cluster was found for around 81% of about 430 genotyped donors. General study results and limits: Near-uniform donor sequencing depth was presumed by presence/absence analyses. Researchers reported from a later analysis that most CMV-associated TCR beta chains appeared HLA-restricted. Later on, an analysis found that several of the most significant clusters appeared to be linked to common viral pathogens, which included parvovirus B19.

With regard to this clone: Its antigen remains unknown.

PCR involved 60 Vbeta and 13 Jbeta primers. Clones were sequenced by immunoSEQ multiplex PCR, and TCRdb holds only the in-frame ones, with some missing. The sample shows 190,000 or so clones, around 75% of them seen only once. J gave up 10 bases and V 6 bases, and 7 bases lay outside the gene matches. CDR3 length: 14 amino acids. Germline V gene data show CDR1 as SGHTA and CDR2 as FQGTGA. V gene TRBV7-3 combines with J gene TRBJ1-6, with 9 positions matching TRBD1. What was sequenced was PBMCs. The clonotype was recovered from a male donor in good health and CMV-seropositive. In DNA form, the CDR3 reads TGTGCCAGCAGTCTAGGGACAGGGTGGTCACCCCTCCACTTT. Encoded protein: CASSLGTGWSPLHF.